This entry features one T cell receptor beta chain sequence. With V trimmed by 3 bases and J by 4 bases, 7 bases remained unmatched. The CDR3 is 16 residues long. CDR1 and CDR2 (germline): SGHTA, FQGTGA. The sample is drawn from a study of blood T cell repertoires in COVID-19. As for the study in general: Whether acute or convalescent, the COVID-19 samples came from the United States, Italy and Spain.

Authors' analysis steps: Nucleated cell number was recorded as an estimate derived from reference gene primer amplification. Data came from immunoSEQ multiplex PCR; TCRdb stores just in-frame clones and leaves some out. V, J and clone size are taken as reported in that table, and D and trimming were inferred from the DNA itself. The repertoire holds about 88,000 clones, with over 75% as singletons. V is TRBV7-3 and J is TRBJ2-3; 10 nucleotides agree with TRBD2. The sequence was obtained from a man older than 75 with acute or convalescent COVID-19. What was sequenced was peripheral blood. CDR3 coding DNA: TGTGCCAGCAGCTTGGCTAGCGGGAGCCGTTCAGATACGCAGTATTTT. Translation gives CASSLASGSRSDTQYF.